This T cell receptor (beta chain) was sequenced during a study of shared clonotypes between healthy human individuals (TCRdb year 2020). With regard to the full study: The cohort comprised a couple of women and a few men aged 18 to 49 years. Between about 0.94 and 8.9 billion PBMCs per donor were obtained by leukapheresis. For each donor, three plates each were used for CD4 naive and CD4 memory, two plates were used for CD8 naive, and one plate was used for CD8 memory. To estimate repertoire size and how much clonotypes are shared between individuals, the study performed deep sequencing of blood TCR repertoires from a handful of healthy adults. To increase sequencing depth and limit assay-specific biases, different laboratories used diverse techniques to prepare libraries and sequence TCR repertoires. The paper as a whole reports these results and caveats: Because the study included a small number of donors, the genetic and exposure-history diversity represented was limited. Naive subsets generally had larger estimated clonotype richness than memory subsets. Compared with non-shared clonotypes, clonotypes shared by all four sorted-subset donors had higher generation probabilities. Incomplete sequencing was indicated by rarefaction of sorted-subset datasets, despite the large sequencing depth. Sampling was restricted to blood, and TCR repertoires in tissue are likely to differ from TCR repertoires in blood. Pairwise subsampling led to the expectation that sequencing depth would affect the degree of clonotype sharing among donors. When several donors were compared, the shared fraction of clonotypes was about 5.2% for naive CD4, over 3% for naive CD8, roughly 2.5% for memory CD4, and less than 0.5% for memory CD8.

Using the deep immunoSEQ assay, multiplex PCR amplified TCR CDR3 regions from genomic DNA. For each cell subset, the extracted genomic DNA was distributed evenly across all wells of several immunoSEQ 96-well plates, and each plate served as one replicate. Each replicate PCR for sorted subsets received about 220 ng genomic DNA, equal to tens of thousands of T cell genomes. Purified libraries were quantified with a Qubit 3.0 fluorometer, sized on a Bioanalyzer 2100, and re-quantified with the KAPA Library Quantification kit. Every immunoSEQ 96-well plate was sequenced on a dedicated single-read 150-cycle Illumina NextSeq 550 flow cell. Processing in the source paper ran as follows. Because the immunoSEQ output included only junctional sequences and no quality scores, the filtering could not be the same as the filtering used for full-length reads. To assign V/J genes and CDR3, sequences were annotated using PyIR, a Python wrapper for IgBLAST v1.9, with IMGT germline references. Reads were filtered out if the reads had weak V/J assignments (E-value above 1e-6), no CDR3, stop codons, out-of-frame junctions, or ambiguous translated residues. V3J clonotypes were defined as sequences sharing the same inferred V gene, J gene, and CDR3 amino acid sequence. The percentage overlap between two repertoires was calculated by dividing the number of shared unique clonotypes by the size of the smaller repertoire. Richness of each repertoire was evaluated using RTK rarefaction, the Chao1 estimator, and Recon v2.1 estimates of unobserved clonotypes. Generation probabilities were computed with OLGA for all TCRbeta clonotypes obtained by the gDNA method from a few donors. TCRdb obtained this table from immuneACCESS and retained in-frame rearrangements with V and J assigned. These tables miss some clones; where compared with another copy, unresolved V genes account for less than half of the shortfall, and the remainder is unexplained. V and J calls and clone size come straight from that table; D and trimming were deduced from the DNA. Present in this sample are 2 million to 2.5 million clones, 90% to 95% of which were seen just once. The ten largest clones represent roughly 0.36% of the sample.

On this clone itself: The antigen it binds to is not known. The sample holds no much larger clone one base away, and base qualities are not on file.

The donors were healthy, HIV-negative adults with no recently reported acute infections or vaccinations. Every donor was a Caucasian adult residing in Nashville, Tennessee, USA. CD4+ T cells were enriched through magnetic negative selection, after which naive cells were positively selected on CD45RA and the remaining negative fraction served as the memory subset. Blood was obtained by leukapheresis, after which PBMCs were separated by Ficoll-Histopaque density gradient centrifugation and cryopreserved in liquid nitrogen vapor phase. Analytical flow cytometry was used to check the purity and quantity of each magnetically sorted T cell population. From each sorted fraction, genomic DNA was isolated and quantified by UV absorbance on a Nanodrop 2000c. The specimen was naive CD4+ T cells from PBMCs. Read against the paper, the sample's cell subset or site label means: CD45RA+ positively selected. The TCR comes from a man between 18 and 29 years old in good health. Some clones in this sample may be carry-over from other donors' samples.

Here is the DNA: TGTGCCAGCAGCTCTTCGCCCGGGACGCAGTACTTC. Translated, this gives CASSSSPGTQYF. Recombination joined TRBV11-2 with TRBJ2-7; the D gene assignment is perhaps TRBD1 or TRBD2, with each matching 5 bases. Between the V and J ends, shortened by 4 bases and 9 bases respectively, the junction contains 13 bases. From a lookup of the germline V gene, CDR1 and CDR2 are SGHAT and FQNNGV. The CDR3, from cysteine to phenylalanine, totals 12 residues. Only the CDR3 portion is preserved as DNA: 36 bases, with reading frame beginning at the first base.